This T cell receptor beta chain was sequenced during a study of blood T cell repertoires in COVID-19. Looked up from germline, CDR1 is SQVTM and CDR2 is ANQGSEA. This CDR3 region has 15 residues. Unmatched junction bases numbered 13, after V lost 4 bases and J lost 5 bases. Sequencing was performed with immunoSEQ multiplex PCR; in TCRdb, only in-frame clones are kept and a portion is missing. Of roughly 290,000 clones listed, roughly 90% are singletons. The sequenced material came from peripheral blood. This chain uses TRBV29-1 with TRBJ2-7; 8 bases are a match to TRBD1. The receptor was derived from a woman in her 30s with COVID-19, enrolled during active disease. The chain's CDR3 is CSVAGGRMGTNEQYF. In DNA, the CDR3 is TGCAGCGTTGCAGGGGGCCGGATGGGCACAAACGAGCAGTACTTC.